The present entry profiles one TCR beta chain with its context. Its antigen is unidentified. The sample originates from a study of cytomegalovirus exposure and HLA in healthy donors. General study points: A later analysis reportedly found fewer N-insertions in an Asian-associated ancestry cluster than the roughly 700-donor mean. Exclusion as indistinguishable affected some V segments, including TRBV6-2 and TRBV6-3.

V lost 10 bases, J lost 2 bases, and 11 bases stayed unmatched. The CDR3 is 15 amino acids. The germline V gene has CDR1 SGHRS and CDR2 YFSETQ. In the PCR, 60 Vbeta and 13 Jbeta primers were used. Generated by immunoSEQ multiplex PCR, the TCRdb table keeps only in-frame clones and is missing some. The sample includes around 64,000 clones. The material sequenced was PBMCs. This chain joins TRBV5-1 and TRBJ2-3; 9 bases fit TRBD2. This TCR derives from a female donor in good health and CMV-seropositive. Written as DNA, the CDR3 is TGCGCCGTAACAATAGCGGGAGCCCACACAGATACGCAGTATTTT. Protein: CAVTIAGAHTDTQYF.